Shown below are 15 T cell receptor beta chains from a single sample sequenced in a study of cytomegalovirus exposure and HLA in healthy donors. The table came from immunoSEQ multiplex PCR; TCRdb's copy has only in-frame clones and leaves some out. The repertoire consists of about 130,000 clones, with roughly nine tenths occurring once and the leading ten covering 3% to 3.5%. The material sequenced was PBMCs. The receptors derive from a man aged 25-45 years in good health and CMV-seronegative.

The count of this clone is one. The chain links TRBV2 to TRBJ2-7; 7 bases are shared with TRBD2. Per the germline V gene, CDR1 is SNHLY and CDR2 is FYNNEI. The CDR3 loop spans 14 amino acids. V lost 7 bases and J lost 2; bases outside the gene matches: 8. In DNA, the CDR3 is TGTGCCAGCACGGACCCCGGGACTACCTACGAGCAGTACTTC. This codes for CASTDPGTTYEQYF.

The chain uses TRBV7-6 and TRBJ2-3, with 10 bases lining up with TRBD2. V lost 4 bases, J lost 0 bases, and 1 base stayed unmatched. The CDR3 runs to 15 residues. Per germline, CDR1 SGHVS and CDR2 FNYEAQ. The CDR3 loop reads CASSSGLASTDTQYF. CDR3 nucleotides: TGTGCCAGCAGCTCGGGACTAGCGAGCACAGATACGCAGTATTTT.

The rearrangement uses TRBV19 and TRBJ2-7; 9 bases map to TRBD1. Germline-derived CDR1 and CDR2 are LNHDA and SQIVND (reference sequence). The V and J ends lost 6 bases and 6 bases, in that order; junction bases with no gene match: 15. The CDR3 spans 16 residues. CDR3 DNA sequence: TGTGCCAGTAGCATAACTCCCGGGACAGGGATAGGCGAGCAGTACTTC. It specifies CASSITPGTGIGEQYF.

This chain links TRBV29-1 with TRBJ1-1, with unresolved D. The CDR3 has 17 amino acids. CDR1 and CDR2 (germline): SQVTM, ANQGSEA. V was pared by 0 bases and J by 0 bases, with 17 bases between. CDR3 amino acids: CSVEDVVLPRVNTEAFF. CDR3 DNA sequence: TGCAGCGTTGAAGACGTGGTTCTCCCGCGCGTGAACACTGAAGCTTTCTTT.

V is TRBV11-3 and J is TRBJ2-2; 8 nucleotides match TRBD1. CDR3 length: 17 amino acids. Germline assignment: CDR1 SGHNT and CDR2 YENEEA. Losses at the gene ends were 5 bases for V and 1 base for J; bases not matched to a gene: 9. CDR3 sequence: CASSPSRTGRNTGELFF. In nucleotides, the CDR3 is TGTGCCAGCAGCCCTTCTCGGACAGGGCGGAACACCGGGGAGCTGTTTTTT. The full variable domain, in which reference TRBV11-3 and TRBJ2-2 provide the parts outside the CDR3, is EAGVVQSPRYKIIEKKQPVAFWCNPISGHNTLYWYLQNLGQGPELLIRYENEEAVDDSQLPKDRFSAERLKGVDSTLKIQPAELGDSAVYLCASSPSRTGRNTGELFFGEGSRLTVL.

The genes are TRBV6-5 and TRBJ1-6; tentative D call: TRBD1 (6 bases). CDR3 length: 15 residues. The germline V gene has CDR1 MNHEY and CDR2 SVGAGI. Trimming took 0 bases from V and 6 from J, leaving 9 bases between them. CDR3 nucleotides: TGTGCCAGCAGTTACTCGGGGGCAGGTAATTCACCCCTCCACTTT. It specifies CASSYSGAGNSPLHF.

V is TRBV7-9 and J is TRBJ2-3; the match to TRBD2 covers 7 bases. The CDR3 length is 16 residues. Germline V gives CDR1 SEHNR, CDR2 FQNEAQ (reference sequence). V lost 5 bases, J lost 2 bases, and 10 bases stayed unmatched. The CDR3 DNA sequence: TGTGCCAGCAGCCCCATCCCGGGACTACACACAGATACGCAGTATTTT. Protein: CASSPIPGLHTDTQYF.

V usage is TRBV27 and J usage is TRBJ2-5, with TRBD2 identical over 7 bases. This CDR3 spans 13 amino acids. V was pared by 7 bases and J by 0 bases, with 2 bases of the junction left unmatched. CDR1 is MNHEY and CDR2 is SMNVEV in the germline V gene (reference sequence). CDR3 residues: CASKTSYQETQYF. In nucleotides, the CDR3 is TGTGCCAGCAAGACTAGCTACCAAGAGACCCAGTACTTC.

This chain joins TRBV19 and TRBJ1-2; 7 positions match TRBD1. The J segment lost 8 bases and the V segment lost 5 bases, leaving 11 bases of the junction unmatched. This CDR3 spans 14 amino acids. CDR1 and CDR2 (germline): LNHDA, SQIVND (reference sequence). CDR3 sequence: CASSPGTDLWGYTF. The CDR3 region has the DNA TGTGCCAGTAGTCCTGGGACAGACCTCTGGGGCTACACCTTC.

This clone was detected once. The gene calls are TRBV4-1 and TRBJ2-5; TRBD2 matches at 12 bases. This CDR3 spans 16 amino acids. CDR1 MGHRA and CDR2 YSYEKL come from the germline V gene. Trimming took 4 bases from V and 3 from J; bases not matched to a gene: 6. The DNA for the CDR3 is TGCGCCAGCAGCCCCTGGACTAGCGGGGAAAAAGAGACCCAGTACTTC. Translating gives CASSPWTSGEKETQYF.

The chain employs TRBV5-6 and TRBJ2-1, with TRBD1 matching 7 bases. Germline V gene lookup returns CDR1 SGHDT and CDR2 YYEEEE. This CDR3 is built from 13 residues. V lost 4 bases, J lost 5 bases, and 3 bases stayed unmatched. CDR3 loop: CASSLGTDNEQFF. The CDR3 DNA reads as TGTGCCAGCAGCCTAGGGACAGACAATGAGCAGTTCTTC.

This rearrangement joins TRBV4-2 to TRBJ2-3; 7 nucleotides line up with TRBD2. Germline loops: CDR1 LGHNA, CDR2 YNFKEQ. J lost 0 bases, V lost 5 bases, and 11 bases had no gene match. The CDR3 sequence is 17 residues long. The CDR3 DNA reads TGTGCCAGCAGCTCCGGAAGCGGGACTGAGAGCACAGATACGCAGTATTTT. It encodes CASSSGSGTESTDTQYF.

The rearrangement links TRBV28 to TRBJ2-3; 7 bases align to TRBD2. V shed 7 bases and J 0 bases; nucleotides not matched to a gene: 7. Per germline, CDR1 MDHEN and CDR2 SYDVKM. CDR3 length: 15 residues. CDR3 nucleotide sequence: TGTGCCAGCACGCCGGGACTAACTAGCACAGATACGCAGTATTTT. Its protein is CASTPGLTSTDTQYF.

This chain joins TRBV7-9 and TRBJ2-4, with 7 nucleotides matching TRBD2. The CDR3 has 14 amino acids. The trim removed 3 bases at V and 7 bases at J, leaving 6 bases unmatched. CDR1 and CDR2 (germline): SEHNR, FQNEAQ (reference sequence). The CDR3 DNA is TGTGCCAGCAGCTTCCGGGAGGAAGCTAACATTCAGTACTTC. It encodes CASSFREEANIQYF.

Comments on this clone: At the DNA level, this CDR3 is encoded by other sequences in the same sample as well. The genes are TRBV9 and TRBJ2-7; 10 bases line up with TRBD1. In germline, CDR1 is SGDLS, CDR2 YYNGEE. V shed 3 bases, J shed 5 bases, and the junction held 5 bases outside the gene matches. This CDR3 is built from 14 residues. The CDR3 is CASSGDRGFNEQYF. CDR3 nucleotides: TGTGCCAGCAGCGGGGACAGGGGTTTTAACGAGCAGTACTTC.